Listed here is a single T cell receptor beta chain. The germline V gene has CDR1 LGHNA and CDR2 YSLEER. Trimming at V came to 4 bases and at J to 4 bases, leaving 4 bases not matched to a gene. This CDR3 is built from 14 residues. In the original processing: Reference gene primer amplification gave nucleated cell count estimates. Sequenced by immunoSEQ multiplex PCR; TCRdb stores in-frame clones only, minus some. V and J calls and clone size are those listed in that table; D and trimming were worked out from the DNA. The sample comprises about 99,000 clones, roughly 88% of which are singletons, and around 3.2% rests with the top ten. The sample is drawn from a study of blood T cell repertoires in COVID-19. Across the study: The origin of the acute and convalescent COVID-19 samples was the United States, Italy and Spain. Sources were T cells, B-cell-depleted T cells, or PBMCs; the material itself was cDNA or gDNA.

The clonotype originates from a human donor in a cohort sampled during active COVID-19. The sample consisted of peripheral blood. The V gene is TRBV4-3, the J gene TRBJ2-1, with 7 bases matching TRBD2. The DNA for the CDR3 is TGCGCCAGCAGCCTGGGAGGGGAATACAATGAGCAGTTCTTC. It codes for CASSLGGEYNEQFF.